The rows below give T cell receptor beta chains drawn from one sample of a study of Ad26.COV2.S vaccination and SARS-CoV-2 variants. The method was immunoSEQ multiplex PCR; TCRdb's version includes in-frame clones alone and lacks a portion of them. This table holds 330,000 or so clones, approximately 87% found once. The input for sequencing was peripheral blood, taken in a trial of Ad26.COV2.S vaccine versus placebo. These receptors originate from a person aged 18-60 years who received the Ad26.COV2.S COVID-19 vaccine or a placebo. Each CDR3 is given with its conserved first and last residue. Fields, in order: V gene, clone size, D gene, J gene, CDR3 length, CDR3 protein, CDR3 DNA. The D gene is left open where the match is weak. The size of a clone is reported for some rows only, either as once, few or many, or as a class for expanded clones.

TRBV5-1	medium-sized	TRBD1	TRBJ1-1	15	CASSQTQGENTEAFF	TGCGCCAGCAGTCAGACACAGGGGGAGAACACTGAAGCTTTCTTT
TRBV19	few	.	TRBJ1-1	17	CASWDAYMGAKNTEAFF	TGTGCCAGTTGGGACGCCTATATGGGGGCAAAAAACACTGAAGCTTTCTTT
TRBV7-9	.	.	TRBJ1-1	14	CASSYTGTGTEAFF	TGTGCCAGCAGCTATACAGGGACGGGAACTGAAGCTTTCTTT
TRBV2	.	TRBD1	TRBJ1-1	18	CASSGLGGYRGPGGSAFF	TGTGCCAGCAGCGGACTAGGGGGGTACAGGGGGCCCGGAGGATCGGCTTTCTTT
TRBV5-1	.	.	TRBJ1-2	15	CASSLGSGTLLGYTF	TGCGCCAGCAGCTTGGGGTCGGGGACACTTCTGGGCTACACCTTC
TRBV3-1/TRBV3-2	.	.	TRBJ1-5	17	CASSQVRGSSSNQPQHF	TGTGCCAGCAGCCAAGTTCGGGGTTCGTCCAGCAATCAGCCCCAGCATTTT
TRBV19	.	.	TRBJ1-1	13	CASSVTSSTEAFF	TGTGCCAGTAGTGTGACATCTTCCACTGAAGCTTTCTTT
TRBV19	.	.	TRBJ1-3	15	CASSIGGSSGNTIYF	TGTGCCAGTAGTATAGGGGGATCCTCTGGAAACACCATATATTTT
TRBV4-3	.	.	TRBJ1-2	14	CASSQDVGAYGYTF	TGCGCCAGCAGCCAAGATGTGGGAGCCTATGGCTACACCTTC
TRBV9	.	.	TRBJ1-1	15	CASRPYRAGNTEAFF	TGTGCCAGCAGGCCCTACAGGGCGGGGAACACTGAAGCTTTCTTT
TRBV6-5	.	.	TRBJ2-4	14	CASSYYVGKNIQYF	TGTGCCAGCAGTTATTACGTGGGAAAAAACATTCAGTACTTC
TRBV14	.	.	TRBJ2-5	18	CASSHRAGLKFQQETQYF	TGTGCCAGCAGCCATAGGGCAGGTCTTAAATTCCAGCAAGAGACCCAGTACTTC
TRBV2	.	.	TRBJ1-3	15	CASSDEVVSGNTIYF	TGTGCCAGCAGTGATGAGGTTGTCTCCGGAAACACCATATATTTT
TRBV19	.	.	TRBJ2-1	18	CASSINGWEADSYNEQFF	TGTGCCAGTAGTATTAATGGCTGGGAAGCAGATTCCTACAATGAGCAGTTCTTC
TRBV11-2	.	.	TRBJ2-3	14	CASTPVSTIDTQYF	TGTGCCAGCACCCCAGTTAGCACAATCGATACGCAGTATTTT